The 15 T cell receptor beta chains in this list originate from one sample, sequenced in a study of T cells in Graves' hyperthyroidism and ophthalmopathy. What was amplified from RNA transcripts were TCR beta CDR3 regions. Initially, a first-round RT-PCR of the TCR CDR3 employed the HTBI primer set. MiXCR was run by TCRdb on the multiplex PCR reads, yielding one entry per CDR3 protein. The sample includes 750,000 to 950,000 distinct CDR3 sequences, 38% of them seen just once. The sample taken for sequencing was blood. The source of these receptors is a man aged 18 to 30 with Graves' hyperthyroidism.

The sample holds many counts of this clonotype. The CDR3 reads CSVEDPGGNTEAFF. In nucleotides, the CDR3 is TGCAGCGTTGAAGATCCGGGGGGGAACACTGAAGCTTTCTTT. The chain couples TRBV29-1 to TRBJ1-1; possible D gene TRBD1, 5 bases. The CDR3 loop spans 14 amino acids. The V end lost 0 bases, the J end lost 1 base, and 9 bases lay between the germline ends. The germline V gene has CDR1 SQVTM and CDR2 ANQGSEA.

This clonotype appeared a single time. V usage is TRBV7-2 and J usage is TRBJ2-7, with TRBD2 matching 8 bases. The CDR3 sequence is 14 residues long. Per germline, CDR1 SGHTA and CDR2 FQGNSA. V lost 4 bases, J lost 5 bases, and 7 bases stayed unmatched. CDR3 nucleotide sequence: TGTGCCAGCAGCTCAGTCGCGGGAGGCCACGAGCAGTACTTC. As protein: CASSSVAGGHEQYF.

This clonotype came up a few times. The V and J genes are TRBV19 and TRBJ1-1; TRBD1 aligns across 7 bases. The CDR3 length is 11 residues. The germline V gene encodes CDR1 LNHDA and CDR2 SQIVND (reference sequence). Trimming cost V 5 bases and J 10 bases; bases outside gene matches: 4. As DNA, the CDR3 is TGTGCCAGTAGTTATAACAGGGGAGCTTTCTTT. Its translation is CASSYNRGAFF.

This clonotype was detected only once. J is TRBJ2-5 and V is TRBV29-1, with a possible D match to TRBD1 (6 bases). The ends were cut back, 8 bases at V and 0 bases at J, with 10 bases in the middle. CDR1 is SQVTM, CDR2 ANQGSEA, per germline. This CDR3 spans 12 amino acids. This chain's CDR3 is CSSDRYQETQYF. For the CDR3, the DNA is TGCAGCTCCGACAGGTACCAAGAGACCCAGTACTTC.

This clonotype has at least ten counts. The CDR3 region is CAIEGGQPQHF. CDR3 sequence (DNA): TGCGCCATCGAGGGGGGCCAGCCCCAGCATTTT. V and J are TRBV10-2 and TRBJ1-5; possible D gene TRBD1, 6 bases. Trimming shortened V by 10 bases and J by 7 bases, and 11 bases separated the two germline ends. The germline gives CDR1 WSHSY, CDR2 SAAADI. The CDR3 runs to 11 residues.

The rearrangement uses TRBV7-8 and TRBJ2-2, with D maybe TRBD2 (6 bases). CDR1 is SGHVS, CDR2 FQNEAQ, per germline. The germline V and J ends were trimmed by 2 bases and 6 bases, with 10 bases remaining between them. This CDR3 is built from 14 residues. CDR3 in DNA: TGTGCCAGCAGCTTAATCCCGGGGGCCGGGGAGCTGTTTTTT. Translating it yields CASSLIPGAGELFF.

This sequence joins TRBV2 and TRBJ1-5; TRBD1 matches 7 bases. The CDR3 is 13 amino acids. Germline loops: CDR1 SNHLY, CDR2 FYNNEI. V shed 8 bases, J shed 5 bases, and the junction held 6 bases outside the gene matches. The CDR3 sequence: CASARQGDQPQHF. For the CDR3, the DNA is TGTGCCAGCGCACGACAGGGTGATCAGCCCCAGCATTTT.

Of note for this clonotype: A single base separates this from a much larger clone, so it may be a read error. In this CDR3 the conserved last residue, phenylalanine or tryptophan, is missing, so a read error is likely. This chain connects TRBV9 to TRBJ1-6; D is uncertain. Germline V gene sequence: CDR1 SGDLS, CDR2 YYNGEE. The CDR3 is 15 residues long. Deletions cut 0 bases from V and 6 bases from J, with 10 bases between. The CDR3 here is CASSVGSASNSPLHL. CDR3 nucleotides: TGTGCCAGCAGCGTAGGGTCAGCCAGTAATTCACCCCTCCACCTT.

This chain connects TRBV7-2 to TRBJ1-1; no clear D. V gave up 4 bases and J gave up 3 bases, with 9 bases separating them. There are 13 residues in the CDR3. Per the germline V gene, CDR1 is SGHTA and CDR2 is FQGNSA. Here the CDR3 reads CASSSKWDTEAFF. The CDR3 nucleotides are TGTGCCAGCAGCTCTAAGTGGGACACTGAAGCTTTCTTT.

This chain joins TRBV6-5 and TRBJ1-6; 8 bases align to TRBD1. With 5 bases clipped from V and 8 bases from J, the junction kept 11 bases outside the gene matches. Germline-derived CDR1 and CDR2 are MNHEY and SVGAGI. The CDR3 is 16 amino acids. The CDR3 region is CASSPSLATGDSPLHF. For the CDR3, the DNA is TGTGCCAGCAGTCCCTCGCTGGCGACAGGGGATTCACCCCTCCACTTT.

The chain couples TRBV20-1 to TRBJ2-5; 9 bases are shared with TRBD2. The V gene end was trimmed by 3 bases and the J gene end by 5 bases; junction bases not matched to a gene: 10. Germline loops: CDR1 DFQATT, CDR2 SNEGSKA (reference sequence). This CDR3 has 15 residues. The CDR3 DNA reads TGCAGTGCTAGGGCGGGGGCCAGCGGGGGGGAGACCCAGTACTTC. This sequence encodes CSARAGASGGETQYF.

The chain has TRBV7-2 and TRBJ1-1; D unclear. V was clipped by 5 bases and J by 1 base, with 17 bases between them. Germline CDR1 SGHTA, CDR2 FQGNSA. The CDR3 has 16 residues. The CDR3 coding sequence is TGTGCCAGCAGCGTTCCTGCCGGAGGAGCGAACACTGAAGCTTTCTTT. Residues: CASSVPAGGANTEAFF.

The gene calls are TRBV25-1 and TRBJ2-2, with D tentatively TRBD2 (6 bases). Germline V CDR1 and CDR2: MGHDK, SYGVNS. There are 14 residues in the CDR3. With 6 bases removed from V and 4 bases from J, the gap between germline ends came to 12 bases. The CDR3 reads CASSQEGGTGELFF. CDR3 coding DNA: TGTGCCAGCAGCCAGGAGGGAGGCACCGGGGAGCTGTTTTTT.

This clonotype has just a few counts. The chain uses TRBV5-4 and TRBJ2-5; TRBD2 matches at 8 bases. CDR3 length equals 13 residues. Germline-derived CDR1 and CDR2 are SGHNT and YYREEE (reference sequence). V trimming: 4 bases; J trimming: 9 bases; junction bases outside the gene matches: 8. CDR3 sequence reads: CASSPGPRGAQYF. The CDR3 DNA follows: TGTGCCAGCAGCCCCGGGCCGCGGGGGGCCCAGTACTTC.

Comment on this clonotype: A read error may be the cause here, since a much bigger clone is one base away. The rearrangement links TRBV7-6 to TRBJ1-3; the D is unclear. The CDR3 runs to 14 residues. From germline, CDR1 is SGHVS and CDR2 FNYEAQ. Trimming left V 4 bases short and J 4 bases short, with 11 bases between. This chain's CDR3 is CASSYSGAGNTIYF. The DNA for the CDR3 is TGTGCCAGCAGCTATTCCGGTGCGGGAAACACCATATATTTT.